The next 23 T cell receptor beta chains were all read from a single sample in a study of CD8 T cells in ankylosing spondylitis. TCRdb reanalysed the 5' RACE reads using MiXCR and keeps one entry per CDR3 protein. This table holds around 150,000 distinct CDR3 sequences, around a tenth found once. Sample: blood, either unsorted or a sorted T cell fraction (not recorded which). All receptors come from a male donor with ankylosing spondylitis or in good health (not recorded which).

This clonotype occurred many times. The chain couples TRBV5-1 to TRBJ2-3; the D call may be TRBD1 or TRBD2 (6 bases each). Germline loops: CDR1 SGHRS, CDR2 YFSETQ. The CDR3 contains 15 residues. V was clipped by 7 bases and J by 3 bases, with 18 bases between them. The CDR3 reads CASSEGGSPTDTQYF. The CDR3 DNA reads as TGCGCCAGCTCGGAAGGGGGGTCTCCGACAGATACGCAGTATTTT. The complete variable domain, with remaining parts taken from reference TRBV5-1 and TRBJ2-3, reads KAGVTQTPRYLIKTRGQQVTLSCSPISGHRSVSWYQQTPGQGLQFLFEYFSETQRNKGNFPGRFSGRQFSNSRSEMNVSTLELGDSALYLCASSEGGSPTDTQYFGPGTRLTVL.

This clonotype was detected a few times. The J gene is TRBJ1-3, the V gene TRBV5-6, with TRBD1 matching over 9 bases. Germline V gene data show CDR1 as SGHDT and CDR2 as YYEEEE. Germline trimming cut 2 bases from V and 4 bases from J; bases unmatched to any gene: 4. This CDR3 is built from 15 residues. DNA for the CDR3: TGTGCCAGCAGCTTACAGGGGGCAGGAGGAAACACCATATATTTT. It codes for CASSLQGAGGNTIYF.

This clonotype was observed at least ten times. The gene calls are TRBV5-6 and TRBJ2-5; the D call may be TRBD1 or TRBD2 (7 bases each). Germline CDR1 SGHDT, CDR2 YYEEEE. The CDR3 length is 15 residues. V lost 4 bases and J 6 bases, leaving 19 bases between the germline ends. Here the CDR3 reads CASSPRQGGMQTQYF. The CDR3 DNA reads as TGTGCCAGCAGCCCAAGACAGGGAGGGATGCAGACCCAGTACTTC.

The DNA for the CDR3 is TGTGCCAGCAGTGAAGCCCCGGGACCCTTCAATACGCAGTATTTT. This codes for CASSEAPGPFNTQYF. The chain combines TRBV11-3 with TRBJ2-3, with D perhaps matching TRBD1 or TRBD2 (5 bases each). CDR1 SGHNT and CDR2 YENEEA come from the germline V gene. V was trimmed by 6 bases and J by 7 bases, leaving 20 bases between them. This CDR3 has 15 residues. The full variable domain, with the rest looked up from reference TRBV11-3 and TRBJ2-3, is EAGVVQSPRYKIIEKKQPVAFWCNPISGHNTLYWYLQNLGQGPELLIRYENEEAVDDSQLPKDRFSAERLKGVDSTLKIQPAELGDSAVYLCASSEAPGPFNTQYFGPGTRLTVL.

This clonotype was seen only a few times. The CDR3 DNA reads as TGCGCCAGCAGCTCTCGGGCCTTCATAGCCAATGAGCAGTTCTTC. This translates into CASSSRAFIANEQFF. The chain employs TRBV5-1 and TRBJ2-1; the D is unclear. The length of the CDR3 is 15 residues. V was pared by 3 bases and J by 6 bases, with 16 bases between. Germline CDR1 reads SGHRS; CDR2 reads YFSETQ.

The chain has TRBV20-1 and TRBJ2-1; weak D call: TRBD2 (5 bases). The CDR3 extends over 13 amino acids. The V gene lost 0 bases and the J gene lost 6 bases, with 9 bases spanning the gap. Germline lookup yields CDR1 DFQATT and CDR2 SNEGSKA (reference sequence). DNA for the CDR3: TGCAGTGCTAGAGATCCACTAGTCAATGAGCAGTTCTTC. Translated, it gives CSARDPLVNEQFF.

This clonotype was counted many times. The rearrangement links TRBV15 to TRBJ1-2; no firm D call. The germline V and J ends were trimmed by 0 bases and 0 bases, with 11 bases remaining between them. Germline assignment: CDR1 LNHNV and CDR2 YYDKDF (reference sequence). CDR3 size: 16 residues. The CDR3 protein is CATSRDYSSSNYGYTF. CDR3 in DNA: TGTGCCACCAGCAGAGATTACAGTTCTTCTAACTATGGCTACACCTTC.

Remarks on this clonotype: One end of the junction does not line up with germline, which may come from a read error. The rearrangement joins TRBV12-3 or TRBV12-4 to TRBJ2-7; TRBD2 matches at 10 bases. CDR3 size: 15 residues. The CDR3 DNA reads TGTGCCAGCAGTTTTGCCCTAGCGGGAGAGTACGCGCAGTACTTC. This translates into CASSFALAGEYAQYF.

This clonotype was seen many times. The V gene is TRBV29-1, the J gene TRBJ2-7; D not resolved. The CDR3 is made up of 12 amino acids. Germline V lookup: CDR1 SQVTM, CDR2 ANQGSEA. The V and J ends lost 4 bases and 2 bases respectively, with 9 bases between them. The CDR3 region is CSVASVTYEQYF. The CDR3 DNA follows: TGCAGCGTTGCATCGGTTACCTACGAGCAGTACTTC.

The V gene is TRBV11-2, the J gene TRBJ2-1, with D possibly matching TRBD2 (6 bases). This CDR3 contains 15 residues. Deletions cut 5 bases from V and 12 bases from J, with 23 bases between. From germline, CDR1 is SGHAT and CDR2 FQNNGV. The CDR3 DNA sequence: TGTGCCAGCAGCGTGGACGTTAGTAAGCGGGTGTTGCAGTTCTTC. Its protein is CASSVDVSKRVLQFF.

This clonotype was seen ten or more times. The chain carries TRBV18 and TRBJ2-2, with 9 bases aligning to TRBD1. Germline V gives CDR1 KGHSH, CDR2 LQKENI. The J segment lost 1 base and the V segment lost 6 bases, leaving 12 bases of the junction unmatched. The CDR3 contains 18 residues. The CDR3 reads CASSRTQGQGLNTGELFF. Here the CDR3 DNA reads TGTGCCAGCTCCCGTACCCAGGGACAGGGATTGAACACCGGGGAGCTGTTTTTT. The complete variable domain, with remaining parts taken from reference TRBV18 and TRBJ2-2, reads NAGVMQNPRHLVRRRGQEARLRCSPMKGHSHVYWYRQLPEEGLKFMVYLQKENIIDESGMPKERFSAEFPKEGPSILRIQQVVRGDSAAYFCASSRTQGQGLNTGELFFGEGSRLTVL.

This clonotype was seen ten or more times. This rearrangement joins TRBV12-3 or TRBV12-4 to TRBJ2-1; TRBD2 aligns across 10 bases. CDR3 length: 16 amino acids. V lost 2 bases, J lost 5 bases, and 6 bases stayed unmatched. The CDR3 protein is CASSLLGLARNNEQFF. The CDR3 nucleotides are TGTGCCAGCAGTTTATTGGGACTAGCGAGAAACAATGAGCAGTTCTTC.

In its sample, this clonotype was seen a few times. The chain combines TRBV6-1 with TRBJ2-1; 10 nucleotides line up with TRBD1. CDR1 is MNHNS and CDR2 is SASEGT in the germline V gene. The CDR3 has 14 residues. V was clipped by 10 bases and J by 6 bases; unmatched bases: 9. The CDR3 region is CATRQGTGVNEQFF. CDR3 DNA sequence: TGTGCCACCCGACAAGGGACAGGGGTCAATGAGCAGTTCTTC.

Turning to this clonotype: A junction end diverges from the germline sequence, so it may reflect a read error. This sequence joins TRBV19 and TRBJ1-1, with no clear D. This CDR3 has 15 residues. Germline V gene lookup returns CDR1 LNHDA and CDR2 SQIVND (reference sequence). In DNA, the CDR3 is TGTGCCGGTAGTATGAGTCGTACCGGGATCACTGAAGCTTTCTTT. Protein sequence: CAGSMSRTGITEAFF.

This clonotype was seen only a few times. The genes are TRBV7-6 and TRBJ1-5, with a weak D call TRBD1 (6 bases). CDR3 length: 16 amino acids. V was pared by 1 base and J by 0 bases, with 10 bases between. From germline, CDR1 is SGHVS and CDR2 FNYEAQ. CDR3 protein: CASSLGTADSNQPQHF. The CDR3, as DNA: TGTGCCAGCAGCTTAGGGACAGCAGATAGCAATCAGCCCCAGCATTTT.

This clonotype occurred many times. The gene calls are TRBV20-1 and TRBJ1-4; TRBD1 aligns across 7 bases. Trimming removed 6 bases from V and 8 bases from J; junction bases left unmatched: 12. CDR1 is DFQATT, CDR2 SNEGSKA, per germline (reference sequence). The CDR3 contains 14 residues. CDR3 sequence (DNA): TGCAGTGCCTCCCGGGAGGGGGCAGGCGAAAAACTGTTTTTT. This sequence encodes CSASREGAGEKLFF.

In this sample, this clonotype turned up many times. V gene TRBV29-1 combines with J gene TRBJ2-3; D gene uncertain. The CDR3 runs to 11 residues. The germline gives CDR1 SQVTM, CDR2 ANQGSEA. V was trimmed by 4 bases and J by 4 bases, leaving 6 bases between them. The CDR3 spells CSVGSADTQYF. CDR3 DNA sequence: TGCAGCGTTGGTAGTGCAGATACGCAGTATTTT.

This clonotype was observed at least ten times. This rearrangement joins TRBV5-1 to TRBJ1-6; TRBD1 matches at 8 bases. Trimming removed 3 bases from V and 7 bases from J; junction bases left unmatched: 3. This CDR3 spans 14 amino acids. Germline V gives CDR1 SGHRS, CDR2 YFSETQ. CDR3 in DNA: TGCGCCAGCAGCTGGGGACAGGAAAATTCACCCCTCCACTTT. Encoded protein: CASSWGQENSPLHF.

The sample holds a few counts of this clonotype. The chain couples TRBV7-8 to TRBJ2-7, with a possible D match to TRBD1 (5 bases). Deletions cut 1 base from V and 0 bases from J, with 16 bases between. This CDR3 comprises 17 residues. Germline values: CDR1 SGHVS, CDR2 FQNEAQ. The CDR3 DNA reads as TGTGCCAGCAGCTTAGGAGGAGACAGCTTAAGCTCCTACGAGCAGTACTTC. Encoded protein: CASSLGGDSLSSYEQYF.

This clonotype has more than one count but fewer than ten. The chain recombines TRBV4-2 with TRBJ2-5; 9 bases align to TRBD2. The germline V gene encodes CDR1 LGHNA and CDR2 YNFKEQ. V shed 2 bases, J shed 3 bases, and the junction held 1 base outside the gene matches. This CDR3 has 14 amino acids. CDR3 loop: CASSQLAGEETQYF. CDR3 bases: TGTGCCAGCAGCCAATTAGCGGGAGAAGAGACCCAGTACTTC.

Many counts were recorded for this clonotype. The chain links TRBV27 to TRBJ2-5; 9 bases are shared with TRBD2. The germline gives CDR1 MNHEY, CDR2 SMNVEV (reference sequence). This CDR3 contains 16 residues. The V gene end was trimmed by 1 base and the J gene end by 1 base; junction bases not matched to a gene: 4. The CDR3 DNA reads as TGTGCCAGCAGTTTATTGGTAGCGGGGGCCCAAGAGACCCAGTACTTC. This sequence encodes CASSLLVAGAQETQYF.

V is TRBV7-2 and J is TRBJ2-1; 7 nucleotides line up with TRBD2. Unmatched junction bases numbered 14, after V lost 2 bases and J lost 10 bases. Per the germline V gene, CDR1 is SGHTA and CDR2 is FQGNSA. The CDR3 has 16 amino acids. CDR3 in DNA: TGTGCCAGCAGCTTATTTCCGGGAGGCGGAGAGGGGGAGCAGTTCTTC. This sequence encodes CASSLFPGGGEGEQFF.

J is TRBJ2-5 and V is TRBV4-2; the D is unclear. The germline V and J ends were trimmed by 10 bases and 7 bases, with 19 bases remaining between them. Germline CDR1 and CDR2: LGHNA and YNFKEQ. The CDR3 length is 13 residues. The CDR3 is CAIGPGPRWTQYF. CDR3 DNA: TGTGCCATCGGACCCGGGCCCCGGTGGACCCAGTACTTC.